This T cell receptor (beta chain) was sequenced for a study of T cell responses to AZD1222 COVID-19 vaccine. Clones were sequenced by immunoSEQ multiplex PCR, and TCRdb holds only the in-frame ones, with some missing. The repertoire has roughly 150,000 clones, 88% of them found once; the top ten carry around 3.5%. Trimming took 6 bases from V and 6 from J, leaving 18 bases between them. The CDR3 runs to 14 residues. CDR1 is SGHAT and CDR2 is FQNNGV in the germline V gene. Sequencing was performed on peripheral blood, taken on day 0 of AZD1222 vaccination. The clonotype was recovered from an adult in good health. The chain uses TRBV11-2 and TRBJ2-7; possibly TRBD1 for D (6 bases). CDR3 nucleotides: TGTGCCAGCAGTCGTAGTAGGGGGTCCGCCGAGCAGTACTTC. Protein sequence: CASSRSRGSAEQYF.